This entry lists 29 T cell receptor beta chains sequenced from one sample in a study of T cells in Graves' hyperthyroidism and ophthalmopathy. TCR beta CDR3 sequences were amplified from RNA transcripts. First-round RT-PCR of the TCR CDR3 relied on the HTBI primer set. TCRdb ran MiXCR on the multiplex PCR reads and lists one entry per CDR3 protein. The sample has fewer than 450,000 distinct CDR3 sequences, approximately 18% seen once. What was sequenced was blood. The receptors come from a woman in her twenties or thirties with Graves' hyperthyroidism that later progressed to Graves' ophthalmopathy.

This clonotype was seen only a few times. This sequence joins TRBV19 and TRBJ1-6; the D is unclear. CDR3 length: 15 amino acids. Germline CDR1 reads LNHDA; CDR2 reads SQIVND (reference sequence). The germline V and J ends were trimmed by 7 bases and 11 bases, with 21 bases remaining between them. In DNA, the CDR3 is TGTGCCAGTAAGGAGGAATTGGTTCGGAGTCCACCCCTCCACTTT. It codes for CASKEELVRSPPLHF.

This clonotype occurred once. This chain links TRBV6-1 with TRBJ1-3, with D uncertain. This CDR3 comprises 16 residues. V was trimmed by 3 bases and J by 8 bases, leaving 20 bases between them. From germline, CDR1 is MNHNS and CDR2 SASEGT. The CDR3 nucleotides read TGTGCCAGCAGTGATAGTGGACTGGCAGCTGCATACACCATATATTTT. Its translation: CASSDSGLAAAYTIYF.

Ten or more counts support this clonotype. The J gene is TRBJ2-7, the V gene TRBV20-1; 9 bases match TRBD2. V lost 6 bases and J lost 6; bases outside the gene matches: 18. The CDR3 consists of 16 residues. Germline values: CDR1 DFQATT, CDR2 SNEGSKA (reference sequence). CDR3 sequence reads: CSAMWGLAGLRGEQYF. Written as DNA, the CDR3 is TGCAGTGCAATGTGGGGGCTAGCGGGACTTCGGGGCGAGCAGTACTTC.

This clonotype was observed at least ten times. The J gene is TRBJ2-5, the V gene TRBV18; D is ambiguous. The germline V gene has CDR1 KGHSH and CDR2 LQKENI. The ends were cut back, 3 bases at V and 1 base at J, with 6 bases in the middle. The length of the CDR3 is 13 residues. The CDR3 loop is CASSPPLQETQYF. As DNA, the CDR3 is TGTGCCAGCTCACCGCCCCTCCAAGAGACCCAGTACTTC.

The sample holds many counts of this clonotype. The chain links TRBV12-3 or TRBV12-4 to TRBJ2-1, with 8 bases identical to TRBD2. J lost 8 bases, V lost 4 bases, and 16 bases had no gene match. There are 17 residues in the CDR3. The DNA of the CDR3 is TGTGCCAGCAGTTCCCCTTTAGGCGCGGGAGGCGGCCATGAGCAGTTCTTC. It specifies CASSSPLGAGGGHEQFF.

This clonotype was observed at least ten times. J is TRBJ2-7 and V is TRBV28; TRBD1 aligns across 9 bases. The CDR3 has 14 residues. Germline V gene lookup returns CDR1 MDHEN and CDR2 SYDVKM. The junction had 9 bases not matched to a gene; V was cut back by 6 bases and J by 6 bases. CDR3 loop: CASSPFTQGAEQYF. The DNA of the CDR3 is TGTGCCAGCAGCCCTTTCACACAGGGGGCCGAGCAGTACTTC.

This clonotype has a single count. The genes are TRBV2 and TRBJ2-1; 8 positions match TRBD1. V lost 8 bases to trimming and J lost 6 bases; unmatched junction nucleotides: 9. Germline CDR1 SNHLY, CDR2 FYNNEI. The CDR3 contains 14 residues. The CDR3: CASARDRPTNEQFF. The CDR3 DNA reads TGTGCCAGCGCCCGGGACAGGCCGACCAATGAGCAGTTCTTC.

The chain links TRBV6-1 to TRBJ2-4; D is ambiguous. Trimming stripped 6 bases from V and 4 bases from J, with 7 bases between. CDR1 and CDR2 from the germline V gene are MNHNS and SASEGT. The CDR3 spans 12 residues. The DNA of the CDR3 is TGTGCCAGCAGCCTTGAGAAAAACATTCAGTACTTC. Residues: CASSLEKNIQYF.

This clonotype showed up just a few times. The chain links TRBV18 to TRBJ1-3, with D maybe TRBD1 (6 bases). V was cut by 6 bases and J by 0 bases, with 15 bases left in between. The V gene's germline CDR1 is KGHSH and CDR2 LQKENI. The CDR3 loop spans 16 amino acids. The chain's CDR3 is CASSPIRGLSGNTIYF. In nucleotides, the CDR3 is TGTGCCAGCTCCCCTATCAGGGGCCTCTCTGGAAACACCATATATTTT.

This clonotype was recorded many times. The chain employs TRBV28 and TRBJ2-2, with no clear D. This CDR3 contains 15 residues. Germline assignment: CDR1 MDHEN and CDR2 SYDVKM. Deletions cut 1 base from V and 4 bases from J, with 10 bases between. The CDR3 sequence: CASSLSPRSTGELFF. CDR3 in DNA: TGTGCCAGCAGTTTATCCCCCAGGAGCACCGGGGAGCTGTTTTTT.

At least ten counts were recorded for this clonotype. This chain uses TRBV4-1 with TRBJ2-2; 8 nucleotides line up with TRBD2. CDR3 length: 16 amino acids. Germline lookup yields CDR1 MGHRA and CDR2 YSYEKL. J was trimmed by 7 bases and V by 0 bases; bases with no gene match: 7. In nucleotides, the CDR3 is TGCGCCAGCAGCCAAGATAAGTTCCGGGGGGGCGGGGAGCTGTTTTTT. It translates to CASSQDKFRGGGELFF.

This clonotype has just one count. The V gene is TRBV11-2, the J gene TRBJ2-7, with a possible D match to TRBD2 (5 bases). V was clipped by 5 bases and J by 3 bases, with 14 bases between them. Looked up from germline, CDR1 is SGHAT and CDR2 is FQNNGV. CDR3 length: 14 residues. The CDR3 DNA sequence: TGTGCCAGCAGCCACAAGGACGGGATCTACGAGCAGTACTTC. This sequence encodes CASSHKDGIYEQYF.

This clonotype was found a few times. The chain joins TRBV10-2 to TRBJ1-4; TRBD1 agrees at 10 bases. The junction had 3 bases not matched to a gene; V was cut back by 8 bases and J by 6 bases. Germline CDR1 and CDR2: WSHSY and SAAADI. The CDR3 has 13 amino acids. In nucleotides, the CDR3 is TGCGCCAGCGGCGGGACAGGGGATGAAAAACTGTTTTTT. This translates into CASGGTGDEKLFF.

The sample holds many counts of this clonotype. V is TRBV20-1 and J is TRBJ2-7, with TRBD1 matching over 10 bases. V shed 1 base and J 6 bases; nucleotides not matched to a gene: 0. The CDR3 extends over 12 amino acids. Germline V gene sequence: CDR1 DFQATT, CDR2 SNEGSKA (reference sequence). The CDR3 DNA follows: TGCAGTGCTAGAGGGACAGGGGGCGAGCAGTACTTC. Translating gives CSARGTGGEQYF.

This clonotype was seen repeatedly, ten times or more. V is TRBV6-2 or TRBV6-3 and J is TRBJ1-2, with a possible D match to TRBD1 (5 bases). Looked up from germline, CDR1 is MNHEY and CDR2 is SVGEGT. Trimming pared 5 bases from V and 4 bases from J, leaving 17 bases between. The CDR3 is made up of 15 amino acids. This CDR3 is CASSDGLSRGYGYTF. The CDR3 DNA reads as TGTGCCAGCAGTGATGGACTCTCGAGGGGCTATGGCTACACCTTC.

This clonotype was observed at least ten times. The chain combines TRBV2 with TRBJ2-6, with 10 positions matching TRBD1. Germline V gives CDR1 SNHLY, CDR2 FYNNEI. V lost 5 bases to trimming and J lost 0 bases; unmatched junction nucleotides: 16. The CDR3 consists of 21 residues. Written as DNA, the CDR3 is TGTGCCAGCAGTTCAGTGCCTCCGGGGACAGGGGTTCCCTCTGGGGCCAACGTCCTGACTTTC. It is translated as CASSSVPPGTGVPSGANVLTF.

This clonotype was seen only a few times. The gene calls are TRBV5-1 and TRBJ2-1, with 14 bases lining up with TRBD2. After removal of 7 bases from V and 7 bases from J, the junction contained 1 base not matched to a gene. From germline, CDR1 is SGHRS and CDR2 YFSETQ. The length of the CDR3 is 13 residues. The CDR3 nucleotides are TGCGCCAGCGGGACTAGCGGGAGAAATGAGCAGTTCTTC. This translates into CASGTSGRNEQFF.

This clonotype has at least ten counts. The chain joins TRBV2 to TRBJ2-7; unclear D gene. Trimming stripped 7 bases from V and 3 bases from J, with 7 bases between. This CDR3 contains 11 residues. Looked up from germline, CDR1 is SNHLY and CDR2 is FYNNEI. CDR3 residues: CASNSRYEQYF. For the CDR3, the DNA is TGTGCCAGCAACTCGCGCTACGAGCAGTACTTC.

This clonotype was counted only a few times. V and J are TRBV20-1 and TRBJ2-1; no firm D call. The CDR3 extends over 16 amino acids. Trimming removed 4 bases from V and 0 bases from J, with 16 bases in between. In germline, CDR1 is DFQATT, CDR2 SNEGSKA (reference sequence). The CDR3 protein is CSAIYRSPSSYNEQFF. Written as DNA, the CDR3 is TGCAGTGCTATATACCGGTCCCCTAGCTCCTACAATGAGCAGTTCTTC.

The chain has TRBV5-6 and TRBJ1-1; unclear D gene. Germline CDR1 SGHDT, CDR2 YYEEEE. The ends were cut back, 4 bases at V and 1 base at J, with 11 bases in the middle. This CDR3 contains 14 residues. CDR3 bases: TGTGCCAGCAGCCCCGCTCCAGGGAACACTGAAGCTTTCTTT. It translates to CASSPAPGNTEAFF. The entire variable domain, with the rest obtained from reference TRBV5-6 and TRBJ1-1, is as follows: DAGVTQSPTHLIKTRGQQVTLRCSPKSGHDTVSWYQQALGQGPQFIFQYYEEEERQRGNFPDRFSGHQFPNYSSELNVNALLLGDSALYLCASSPAPGNTEAFFGQGTRLTVV.

At least ten counts were recorded for this clonotype. The chain carries TRBV27 and TRBJ1-4, with D maybe TRBD1 (6 bases). The V gene's germline CDR1 is MNHEY and CDR2 SMNVEV (reference sequence). Trimming took 1 base from V and 8 from J, leaving 14 bases between them. There are 15 residues in the CDR3. CDR3 amino acids: CASSLYQGSVEKLFF. CDR3 nucleotide sequence: TGTGCCAGCAGTTTATACCAGGGGTCAGTGGAAAAACTGTTTTTT.

The V call is TRBV7-2, the J call TRBJ2-7; D remains unclear. From germline, CDR1 is SGHTA and CDR2 FQGNSA. With 5 bases removed from V and 6 bases from J, the gap between germline ends came to 8 bases. The CDR3 loop spans 11 amino acids. The CDR3 region is CASSNFGEQYF. CDR3 in DNA: TGTGCCAGCAGCAATTTTGGCGAGCAGTACTTC.

This clonotype has at least ten counts. The chain couples TRBV2 to TRBJ1-1, with TRBD1 identical over 9 bases. Germline V gives CDR1 SNHLY, CDR2 FYNNEI. The CDR3 extends over 14 amino acids. Germline trimming cut 4 bases from V and 10 bases from J; bases unmatched to any gene: 10. The CDR3 DNA reads TGTGCCAGCAGTGGGACCGGACAGGGGCGGGTAGCTTTCTTT. Protein: CASSGTGQGRVAFF.

This clonotype was observed at least ten times. The genes are TRBV7-8 and TRBJ2-5, with D perhaps matching TRBD2 (5 bases). The CDR3 runs 15 residues. The V end lost 2 bases, the J end lost 0 bases, and 10 bases lay between the germline ends. Germline CDR1 reads SGHVS; CDR2 reads FQNEAQ. DNA of the CDR3: TGTGCCAGCAGCTTAATTACGGGGTACCAAGAGACCCAGTACTTC. Its translation: CASSLITGYQETQYF.

In its sample, this clonotype was seen a few times. J is TRBJ1-6 and V is TRBV4-1; D is ambiguous. The CDR3 extends over 16 amino acids. The ends were cut back, 1 base at V and 8 bases at J, with 15 bases in the middle. Germline-derived CDR1 and CDR2 are MGHRA and YSYEKL. DNA of the CDR3: TGCGCCAGCAGCCAAGGCCGAGTGGGTCGGCATTCACCCCTCCACTTT. Its translation is CASSQGRVGRHSPLHF.

This clonotype has a count of ten or more. The V gene is TRBV28, the J gene TRBJ2-5, with D uncertain. The V end lost 3 bases, the J end lost 5 bases, and 10 bases lay between the germline ends. CDR1 is MDHEN and CDR2 is SYDVKM in the germline V gene. The CDR3 runs to 13 residues. CDR3 coding DNA: TGTGCCAGCAGTTTTCTGGGTGGGGAGACCCAGTACTTC. Its translation is CASSFLGGETQYF.

This clonotype occurred many times. CDR3 coding DNA: TGTGCCAGCAGCCAAGAGTCCCAGAGCTCCTACGAGCAGTACTTC. This translates into CASSQESQSSYEQYF. The V gene is TRBV3-1, the J gene TRBJ2-7; no clear D. The CDR3 is made up of 15 amino acids. Germline V gene data show CDR1 as LGHDT and CDR2 as YNNKEL (reference sequence). V was shortened by 0 bases and J by 0 bases, with 9 bases between the two germline ends.

In its sample, this clonotype was seen many times. The chain joins TRBV10-2 to TRBJ1-3, with 8 bases identical to TRBD1. CDR1 and CDR2 from the germline V gene are WSHSY and SAAADI. This CDR3 has 15 residues. J lost 2 bases, V lost 6 bases, and 6 bases had no gene match. The CDR3 nucleotides are TGCGCCAGCAGCGTCGACAGGGGAGCTGGAAACACCATATATTTT. Translated: CASSVDRGAGNTIYF.

The V gene is TRBV6-1, the J gene TRBJ2-7, with 13 bases lining up with TRBD2. Germline CDR1 reads MNHNS; CDR2 reads SASEGT. This CDR3 has 15 residues. With 4 bases clipped from V and 1 base from J, the junction kept 1 base outside the gene matches. The CDR3 loop reads CASSGTSGGSYEQYF. CDR3 in DNA: TGTGCCAGCAGTGGGACTAGCGGGGGTTCCTACGAGCAGTACTTC.